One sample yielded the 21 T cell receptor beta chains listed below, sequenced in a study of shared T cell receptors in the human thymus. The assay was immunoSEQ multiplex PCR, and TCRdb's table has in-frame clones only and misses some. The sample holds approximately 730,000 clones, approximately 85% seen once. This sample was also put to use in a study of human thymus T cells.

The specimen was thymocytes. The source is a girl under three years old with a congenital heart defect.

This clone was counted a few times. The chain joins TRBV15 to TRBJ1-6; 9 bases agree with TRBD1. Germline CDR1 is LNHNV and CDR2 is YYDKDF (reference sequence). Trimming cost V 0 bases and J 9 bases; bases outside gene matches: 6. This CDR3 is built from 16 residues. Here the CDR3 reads CATSRDGPGQGSPLHF. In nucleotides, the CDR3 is TGTGCCACCAGCAGAGATGGCCCGGGACAGGGTTCACCCCTCCACTTT.

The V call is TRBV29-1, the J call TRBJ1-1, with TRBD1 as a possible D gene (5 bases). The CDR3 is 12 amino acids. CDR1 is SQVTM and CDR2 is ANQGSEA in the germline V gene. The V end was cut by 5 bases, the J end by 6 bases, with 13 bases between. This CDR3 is CSVSREDAEAFF. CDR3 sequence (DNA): TGCAGCGTTTCCAGGGAGGACGCTGAAGCTTTCTTT.

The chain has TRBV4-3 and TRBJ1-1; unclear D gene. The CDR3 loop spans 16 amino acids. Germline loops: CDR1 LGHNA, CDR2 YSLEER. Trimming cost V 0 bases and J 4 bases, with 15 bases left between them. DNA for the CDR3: TGCGCCAGCAGCCAAGAGTTCCCCCGCGAATCCACTGAAGCTTTCTTT. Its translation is CASSQEFPRESTEAFF.

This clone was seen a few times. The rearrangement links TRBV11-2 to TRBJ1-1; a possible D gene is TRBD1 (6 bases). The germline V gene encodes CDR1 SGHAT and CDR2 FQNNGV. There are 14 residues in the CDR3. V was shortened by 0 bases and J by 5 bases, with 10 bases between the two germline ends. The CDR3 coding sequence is TGTGCCAGCAGCTTAGAGGGACAAGGAACTGAAGCTTTCTTT. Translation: CASSLEGQGTEAFF.

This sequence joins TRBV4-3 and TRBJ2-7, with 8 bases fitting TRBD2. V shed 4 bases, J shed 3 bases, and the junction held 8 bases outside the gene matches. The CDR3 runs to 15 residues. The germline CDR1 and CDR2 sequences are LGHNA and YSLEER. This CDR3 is CASSPRTSSLYEQYF. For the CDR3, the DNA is TGCGCCAGCAGCCCCCGGACTAGCAGCCTCTACGAGCAGTACTTC.

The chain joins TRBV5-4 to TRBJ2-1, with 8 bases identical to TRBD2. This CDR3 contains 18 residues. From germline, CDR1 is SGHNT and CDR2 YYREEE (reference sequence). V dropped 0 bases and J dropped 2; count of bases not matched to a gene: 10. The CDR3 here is CASSLGKAGARPYNEQFF. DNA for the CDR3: TGTGCCAGCAGCTTGGGGAAAGCGGGGGCACGTCCCTACAATGAGCAGTTCTTC.

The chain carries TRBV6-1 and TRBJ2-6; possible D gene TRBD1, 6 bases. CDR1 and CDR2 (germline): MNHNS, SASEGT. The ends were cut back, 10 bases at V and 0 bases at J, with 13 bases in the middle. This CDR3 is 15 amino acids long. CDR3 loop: CAIDRWNSGANVLTF. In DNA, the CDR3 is TGTGCCATCGACAGGTGGAACTCTGGGGCCAACGTCCTGACTTTC.

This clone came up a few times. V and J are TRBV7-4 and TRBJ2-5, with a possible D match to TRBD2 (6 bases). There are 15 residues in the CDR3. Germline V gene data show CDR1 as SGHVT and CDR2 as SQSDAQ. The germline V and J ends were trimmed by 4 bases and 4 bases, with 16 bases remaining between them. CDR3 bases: TGTGCCAGCAGCTATTTAGCGGACTATCGAGAGACCCAGTACTTC. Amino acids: CASSYLADYRETQYF.

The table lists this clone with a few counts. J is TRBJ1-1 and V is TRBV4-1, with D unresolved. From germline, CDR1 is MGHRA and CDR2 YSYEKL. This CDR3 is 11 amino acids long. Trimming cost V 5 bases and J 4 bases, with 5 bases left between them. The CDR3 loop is CASSGGTEAFF. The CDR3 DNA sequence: TGCGCCAGCAGCGGAGGCACTGAAGCTTTCTTT.

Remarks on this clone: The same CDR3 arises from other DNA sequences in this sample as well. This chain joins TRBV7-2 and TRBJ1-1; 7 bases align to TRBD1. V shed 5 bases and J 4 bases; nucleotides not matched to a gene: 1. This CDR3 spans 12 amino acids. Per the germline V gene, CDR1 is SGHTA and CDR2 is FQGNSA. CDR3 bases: TGTGCCAGCAGCCCAGGGGGCACTGAAGCTTTCTTT. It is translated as CASSPGGTEAFF.

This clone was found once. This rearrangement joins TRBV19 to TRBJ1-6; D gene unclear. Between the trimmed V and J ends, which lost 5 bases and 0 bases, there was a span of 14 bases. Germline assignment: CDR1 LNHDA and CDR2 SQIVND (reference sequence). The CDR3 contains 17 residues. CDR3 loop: CASSPLGGSSYNSPLHF. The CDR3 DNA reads TGTGCCAGTAGTCCTCTGGGCGGGAGCTCCTATAATTCACCCCTCCACTTT.

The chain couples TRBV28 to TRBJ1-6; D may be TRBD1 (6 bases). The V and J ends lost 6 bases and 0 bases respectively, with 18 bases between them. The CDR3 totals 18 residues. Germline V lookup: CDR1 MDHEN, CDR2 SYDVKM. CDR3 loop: CASSSMDRVPSYNSPLHF. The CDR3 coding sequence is TGTGCCAGCAGCTCTATGGACAGAGTCCCCTCCTATAATTCACCCCTCCACTTT.

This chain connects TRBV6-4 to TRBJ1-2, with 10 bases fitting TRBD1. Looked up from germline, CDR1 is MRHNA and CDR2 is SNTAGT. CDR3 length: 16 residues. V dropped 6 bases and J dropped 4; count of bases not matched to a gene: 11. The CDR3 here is CASRGTGAAGGYGYTF. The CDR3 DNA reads TGTGCCAGCAGGGGGACAGGGGCCGCCGGGGGCTATGGCTACACCTTC.

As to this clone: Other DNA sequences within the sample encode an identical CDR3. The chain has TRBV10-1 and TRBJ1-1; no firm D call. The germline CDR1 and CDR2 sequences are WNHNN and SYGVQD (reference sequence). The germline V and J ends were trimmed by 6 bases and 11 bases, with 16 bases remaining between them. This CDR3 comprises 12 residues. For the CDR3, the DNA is TGCGCCAGCAGCGCCAGGTACAGTGAGGCTTTCTTT. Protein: CASSARYSEAFF.

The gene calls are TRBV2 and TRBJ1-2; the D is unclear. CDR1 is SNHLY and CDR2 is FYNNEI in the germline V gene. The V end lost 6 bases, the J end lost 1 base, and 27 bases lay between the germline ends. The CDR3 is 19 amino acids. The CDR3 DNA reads TGTGCCAGCAGCGTTATTCGGAGTCTCATTTTACGACGTAACTATGGCTACACCTTC. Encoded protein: CASSVIRSLILRRNYGYTF.

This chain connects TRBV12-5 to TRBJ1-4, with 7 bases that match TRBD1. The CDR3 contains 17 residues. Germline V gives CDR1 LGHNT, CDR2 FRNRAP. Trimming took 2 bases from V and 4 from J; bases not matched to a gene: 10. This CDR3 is CASGLSADRRLNEKLFF. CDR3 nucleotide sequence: TGTGCTAGTGGTTTGTCCGCGGACAGGAGACTTAATGAAAAACTGTTTTTT.

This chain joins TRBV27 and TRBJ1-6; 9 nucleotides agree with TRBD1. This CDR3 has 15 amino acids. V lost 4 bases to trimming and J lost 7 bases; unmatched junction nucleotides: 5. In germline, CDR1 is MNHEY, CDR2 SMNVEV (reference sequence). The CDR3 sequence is CASSYWDRENSPLHF. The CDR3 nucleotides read TGTGCCAGCAGTTACTGGGACAGGGAGAATTCACCCCTCCACTTT.

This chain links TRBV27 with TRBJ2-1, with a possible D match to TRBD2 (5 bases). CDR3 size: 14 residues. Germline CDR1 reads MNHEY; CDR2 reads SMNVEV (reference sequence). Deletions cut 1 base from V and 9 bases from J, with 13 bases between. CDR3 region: CASSLYLAIGEQFF. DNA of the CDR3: TGTGCCAGCAGTTTATACCTAGCAATTGGTGAGCAGTTCTTC.

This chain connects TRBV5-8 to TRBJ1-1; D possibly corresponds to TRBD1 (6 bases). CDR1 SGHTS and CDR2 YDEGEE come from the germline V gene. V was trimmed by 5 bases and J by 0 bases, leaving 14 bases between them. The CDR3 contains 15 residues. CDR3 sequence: CASRVVDRLNTEAFF. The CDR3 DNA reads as TGTGCCAGCAGAGTGGTTGACAGGTTGAACACTGAAGCTTTCTTT. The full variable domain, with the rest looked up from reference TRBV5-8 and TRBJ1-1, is EAGVTQSPTHLIKTRGQQATLRCSPISGHTSVYWYQQALGLGLQFLLWYDEGEERNRGNFPPRFSGRQFPNYSSELNVNALELEDSALYLCASRVVDRLNTEAFFGQGTRLTVV.

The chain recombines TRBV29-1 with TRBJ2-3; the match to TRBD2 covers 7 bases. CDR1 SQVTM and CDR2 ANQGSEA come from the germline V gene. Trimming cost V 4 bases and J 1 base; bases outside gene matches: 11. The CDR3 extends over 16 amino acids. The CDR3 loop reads CSVAGERDEGTDTQYF. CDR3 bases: TGCAGCGTTGCTGGGGAGCGGGACGAGGGCACAGATACGCAGTATTTT.

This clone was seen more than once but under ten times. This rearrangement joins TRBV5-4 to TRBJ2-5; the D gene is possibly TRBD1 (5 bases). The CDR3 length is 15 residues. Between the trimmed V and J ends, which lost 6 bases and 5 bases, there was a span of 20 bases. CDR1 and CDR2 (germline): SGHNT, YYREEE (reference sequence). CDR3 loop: CASTRWANPGETQYF. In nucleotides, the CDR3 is TGTGCCAGCACCCGATGGGCCAACCCAGGGGAGACCCAGTACTTC.